Listed here is a single T cell receptor beta chain. This specimen belongs to a study of shared clonotypes between healthy human individuals. CDR1 MNHEY and CDR2 SVGAGI come from the germline V gene. The CDR3 spans 15 residues. Trimming cost V 6 bases and J 5 bases, with 16 bases left between them. Genomic DNA (from each subset) was split evenly across several immunoSEQ plates. The table came from immunoSEQ multiplex PCR; TCRdb's copy has only in-frame clones and leaves some out. The sample includes about 2.3 million clones, 92% of them seen just once. This chain uses TRBV6-5 with TRBJ2-2; D possibly matches TRBD1 or TRBD2 (6 bases each). This TCR derives from a man in his late teens or twenties in good health. Some clones in this sample may be carry-over from other donors' samples. Sequencing was performed on naive CD4+ T cells from PBMCs. Subset here: CD45RA+ positively selected. CDR3 DNA: TGTGCCAGCAGATCATCACGGAGGGGGACCGGGGAGCTGTTTTTT. Translated, it gives CASRSSRRGTGELFF.